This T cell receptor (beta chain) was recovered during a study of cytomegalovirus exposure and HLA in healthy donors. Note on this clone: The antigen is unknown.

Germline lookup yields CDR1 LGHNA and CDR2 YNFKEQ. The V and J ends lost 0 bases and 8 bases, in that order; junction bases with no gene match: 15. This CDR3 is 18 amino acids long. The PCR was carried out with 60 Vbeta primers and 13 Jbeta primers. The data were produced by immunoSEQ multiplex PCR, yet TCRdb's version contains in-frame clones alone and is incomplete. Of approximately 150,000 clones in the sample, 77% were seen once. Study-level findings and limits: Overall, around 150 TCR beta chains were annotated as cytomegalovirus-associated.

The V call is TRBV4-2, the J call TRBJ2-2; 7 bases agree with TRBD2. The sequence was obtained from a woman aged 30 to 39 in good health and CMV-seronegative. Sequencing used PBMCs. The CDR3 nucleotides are TGTGCCAGCAGCCAAGATAGTCGGACTAGTCAGTTCTCTGGGGAGCTGTTTTTT. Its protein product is CASSQDSRTSQFSGELFF.